The 10 T cell receptor beta chains in this list originate from one sample, sequenced in a study of T cell responses to AZD1222 COVID-19 vaccine. Generated by immunoSEQ multiplex PCR, the TCRdb table keeps only in-frame clones and is missing some. This table holds approximately 52,000 clones, roughly 86% found once. Sample: peripheral blood, taken 28 days after the second AZD1222 dose. Every receptor here comes from an adult who received the AZD1222 COVID-19 vaccine.

The chain couples TRBV9 to TRBJ1-3; D gene uncertain. The CDR3 is 13 amino acids. Per the germline V gene, CDR1 is SGDLS and CDR2 is YYNGEE. V lost 4 bases to trimming and J lost 5 bases, with 10 bases between them. CDR3 in DNA: TGTGCCAGCAGCTCCGGCCAGCGAAACACCATATATTTT. Translation gives CASSSGQRNTIYF.

This clone was observed once. The chain carries TRBV15 and TRBJ2-1; D ambiguous. V lost 4 bases to trimming and J lost 0 bases, with 13 bases between them. The CDR3 extends over 16 amino acids. Germline CDR1 LNHNV, CDR2 YYDKDF (reference sequence). The CDR3 coding sequence is TGTGCCACCAGCACTAAATCCAGGAGCTCCTACAATGAGCAGTTCTTC. It yields the protein CATSTKSRSSYNEQFF.

V gene TRBV28 combines with J gene TRBJ1-5, with D tentatively TRBD1 (6 bases). CDR3 length: 15 residues. From germline, CDR1 is MDHEN and CDR2 SYDVKM. Deletions cut 10 bases from V and 0 bases from J, with 16 bases between. In nucleotides, the CDR3 is TGTGCCACCCGAGGGGGATCATATAGCAATCAGCCCCAGCATTTT. The encoded protein is CATRGGSYSNQPQHF.

The chain joins TRBV28 to TRBJ2-3, with 9 bases aligning to TRBD1. Germline V lookup: CDR1 MDHEN, CDR2 SYDVKM. V shed 5 bases and J 5 bases; nucleotides not matched to a gene: 11. The length of the CDR3 is 16 residues. CDR3 bases: TGTGCCAGCAGTCGCCTCCCGACAGGGGGGATAGATACGCAGTATTTT. Protein: CASSRLPTGGIDTQYF.

The chain couples TRBV6-4 to TRBJ1-6; 8 nucleotides match TRBD1. The CDR3 contains 15 residues. Losses at the gene ends were 5 bases for V and 5 bases for J; bases not matched to a gene: 5. CDR1 is MRHNA and CDR2 is SNTAGT in the germline V gene. CDR3 residues: CASSQGTGDNSPLHF. The CDR3 region has the DNA TGTGCCAGCAGTCAAGGGACAGGAGATAATTCACCCCTCCACTTT.

V and J are TRBV6-1 and TRBJ2-3; TRBD1 matches 10 bases. The CDR3 totals 15 residues. J lost 4 bases, V lost 2 bases, and 3 bases had no gene match. Looked up from germline, CDR1 is MNHNS and CDR2 is SASEGT. CDR3 loop: CASSELDRGADTQYF. The CDR3 DNA is TGTGCCAGCAGTGAACTGGACAGGGGGGCAGATACGCAGTATTTT.

This clone was picked up one time. The chain employs TRBV5-6 and TRBJ2-2; the D gene is possibly TRBD2 (5 bases). Trimming pared 6 bases from V and 1 base from J, leaving 13 bases between. CDR1 SGHDT and CDR2 YYEEEE come from the germline V gene. The CDR3 sequence is 15 residues long. The CDR3 sequence is CASTAEVRNTGELFF. As DNA, the CDR3 is TGTGCCAGCACCGCGGAGGTTAGGAACACCGGGGAGCTGTTTTTT.

The V call is TRBV28, the J call TRBJ1-1; D is undetermined. V shed 8 bases and J shed 1 base, with 14 bases lying between them. Germline V CDR1 and CDR2: MDHEN, SYDVKM. This CDR3 has 14 residues. Written as DNA, the CDR3 is TGTGCCAGCGGGCCGGGCAGTCAGAACACTGAAGCTTTCTTT. Translation gives CASGPGSQNTEAFF.

The J gene is TRBJ1-4, the V gene TRBV18; TRBD1 matches 10 bases. Germline CDR1 KGHSH, CDR2 LQKENI. CDR3 size: 16 residues. Trimming removed 3 bases from V and 3 bases from J; junction bases left unmatched: 4. CDR3 residues: CASSPGTGVSNEKLFF. The CDR3 nucleotides read TGTGCCAGCTCACCGGGGACAGGGGTGTCTAATGAAAAACTGTTTTTT.

CDR3 loop: CASKTSGRGDTQYF. CDR3 in DNA: TGTGCCAGCAAAACTAGCGGGAGGGGAGATACGCAGTATTTT. The chain recombines TRBV6-5 with TRBJ2-3; TRBD2 matches 13 bases. The CDR3 is 14 amino acids. Trimming at V came to 7 bases and at J to 5 bases, leaving 3 bases not matched to a gene. In germline, CDR1 is MNHEY, CDR2 SVGAGI.